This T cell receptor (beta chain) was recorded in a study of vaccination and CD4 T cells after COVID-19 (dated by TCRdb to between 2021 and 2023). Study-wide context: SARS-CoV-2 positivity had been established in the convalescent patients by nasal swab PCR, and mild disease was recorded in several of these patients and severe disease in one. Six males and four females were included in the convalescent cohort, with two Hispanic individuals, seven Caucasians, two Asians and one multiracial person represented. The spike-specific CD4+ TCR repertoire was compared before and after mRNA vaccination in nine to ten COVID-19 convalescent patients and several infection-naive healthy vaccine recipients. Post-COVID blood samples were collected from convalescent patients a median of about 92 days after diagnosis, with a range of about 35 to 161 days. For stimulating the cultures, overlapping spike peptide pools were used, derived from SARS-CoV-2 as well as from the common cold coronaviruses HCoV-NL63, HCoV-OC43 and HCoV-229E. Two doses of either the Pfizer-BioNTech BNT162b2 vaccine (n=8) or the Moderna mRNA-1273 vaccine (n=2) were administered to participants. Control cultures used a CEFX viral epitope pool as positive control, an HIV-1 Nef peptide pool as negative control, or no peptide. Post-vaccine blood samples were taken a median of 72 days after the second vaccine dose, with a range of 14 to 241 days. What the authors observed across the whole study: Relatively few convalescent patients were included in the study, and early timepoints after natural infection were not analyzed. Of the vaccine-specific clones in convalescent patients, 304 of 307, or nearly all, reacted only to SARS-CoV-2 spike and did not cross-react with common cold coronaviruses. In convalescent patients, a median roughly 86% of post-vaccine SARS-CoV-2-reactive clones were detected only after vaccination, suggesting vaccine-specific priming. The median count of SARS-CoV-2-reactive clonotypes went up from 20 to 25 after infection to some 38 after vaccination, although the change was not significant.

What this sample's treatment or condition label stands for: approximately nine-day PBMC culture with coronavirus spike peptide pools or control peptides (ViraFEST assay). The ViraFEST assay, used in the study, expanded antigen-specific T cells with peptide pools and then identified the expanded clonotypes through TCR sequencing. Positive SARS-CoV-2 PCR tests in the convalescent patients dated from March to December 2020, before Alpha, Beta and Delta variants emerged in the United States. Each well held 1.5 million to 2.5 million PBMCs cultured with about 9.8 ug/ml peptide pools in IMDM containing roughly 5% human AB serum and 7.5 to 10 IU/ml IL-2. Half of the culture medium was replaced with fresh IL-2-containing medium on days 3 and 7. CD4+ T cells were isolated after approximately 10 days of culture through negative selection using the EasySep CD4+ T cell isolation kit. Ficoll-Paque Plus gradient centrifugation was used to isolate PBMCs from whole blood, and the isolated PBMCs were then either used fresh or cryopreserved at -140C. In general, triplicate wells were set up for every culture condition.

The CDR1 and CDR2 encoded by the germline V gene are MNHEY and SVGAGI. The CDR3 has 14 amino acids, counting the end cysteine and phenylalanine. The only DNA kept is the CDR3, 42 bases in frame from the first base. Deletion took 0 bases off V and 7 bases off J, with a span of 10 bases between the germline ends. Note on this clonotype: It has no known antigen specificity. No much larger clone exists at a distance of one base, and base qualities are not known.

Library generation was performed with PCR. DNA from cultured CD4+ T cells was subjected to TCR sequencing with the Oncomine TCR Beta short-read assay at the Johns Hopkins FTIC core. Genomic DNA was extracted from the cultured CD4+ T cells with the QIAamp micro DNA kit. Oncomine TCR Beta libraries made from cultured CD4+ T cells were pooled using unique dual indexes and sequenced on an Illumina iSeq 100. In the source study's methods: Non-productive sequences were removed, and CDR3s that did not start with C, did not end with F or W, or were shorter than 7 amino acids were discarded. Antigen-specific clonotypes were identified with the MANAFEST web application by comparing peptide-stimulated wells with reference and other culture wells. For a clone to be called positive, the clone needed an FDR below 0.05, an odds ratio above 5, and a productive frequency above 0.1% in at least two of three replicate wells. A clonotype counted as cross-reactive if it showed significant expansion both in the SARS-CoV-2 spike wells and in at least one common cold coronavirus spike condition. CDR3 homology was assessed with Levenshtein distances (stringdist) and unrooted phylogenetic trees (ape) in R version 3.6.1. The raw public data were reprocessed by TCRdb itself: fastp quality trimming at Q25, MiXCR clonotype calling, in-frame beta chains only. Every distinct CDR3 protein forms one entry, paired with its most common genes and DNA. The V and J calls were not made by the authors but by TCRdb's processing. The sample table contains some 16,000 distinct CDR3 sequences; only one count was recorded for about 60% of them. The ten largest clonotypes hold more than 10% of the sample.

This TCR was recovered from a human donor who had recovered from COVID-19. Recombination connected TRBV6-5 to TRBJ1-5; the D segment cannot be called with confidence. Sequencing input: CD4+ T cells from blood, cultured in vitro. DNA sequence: TGTGCCAGCAGTTACTCCGACACCGGACAGCCCCAGCATTTT. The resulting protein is CASSYSDTGQPQHF.